These 22 T cell receptor beta chains originate from one sample sequenced in a study of T cell responses to AZD1222 COVID-19 vaccine. The assay was immunoSEQ multiplex PCR, and TCRdb's table has in-frame clones only and misses some. The table has around 79,000 clones, roughly nine tenths seen once. The sample consisted of peripheral blood, taken on day 0 of AZD1222 vaccination. These receptors came from an adult in good health.

The rearrangement links TRBV7-9 to TRBJ2-1; D is undetermined. V lost 3 bases and J 0 bases, leaving 6 bases between the germline ends. Germline-derived CDR1 and CDR2 are SEHNR and FQNEAQ (reference sequence). The length of the CDR3 is 14 residues. The CDR3 DNA sequence: TGTGCCAGCAGCTTCAGGAGCTCCTACAATGAGCAGTTCTTC. Its translation is CASSFRSSYNEQFF. Combining the CDR3 with reference TRBV7-9 and TRBJ2-1 gives the whole variable domain DTGVSQNPRHKITKRGQNVTFRCDPISEHNRLYWYRQTLGQGPEFLTYFQNEAQLEKSRLLSDRFSAERPKGSFSTLEIQRTEQGDSAMYLCASSFRSSYNEQFFGPGTRLTVL.

The J gene is TRBJ2-2, the V gene TRBV5-1, with TRBD2 identical over 13 bases. The CDR3 consists of 19 residues. Germline CDR1 and CDR2: SGHRS and YFSETQ. With 4 bases clipped from V and 2 bases from J, the junction kept 11 bases outside the gene matches. CDR3 DNA sequence: TGCGCCAGCAGCCGGATTGCTACTAGCGGGAGGGTCAACACCGGGGAGCTGTTTTTT. Protein sequence: CASSRIATSGRVNTGELFF.

The chain recombines TRBV4-2 with TRBJ1-1, with D maybe TRBD1 (5 bases). The V end lost 0 bases, the J end lost 4 bases, and 9 bases lay between the germline ends. Looked up from germline, CDR1 is LGHNA and CDR2 is YNFKEQ. The CDR3 extends over 14 amino acids. This CDR3 reads CASSQDLGGTEAFF. CDR3 in DNA: TGTGCCAGCAGCCAAGACCTCGGGGGCACTGAAGCTTTCTTT.

This rearrangement joins TRBV28 to TRBJ2-7, with a possible D match to TRBD1 (6 bases). V was pared by 4 bases and J by 6 bases, with 19 bases between. Per the germline V gene, CDR1 is MDHEN and CDR2 is SYDVKM. The CDR3 is 15 residues long. CDR3 coding DNA: TGTGCCAGCAGTTCCCCTCCCCAGGGGTACGGCGAGCAGTACTTC. Its protein is CASSSPPQGYGEQYF.

The chain uses TRBV4-3 and TRBJ2-2; 14 bases agree with TRBD2. The trim removed 4 bases at V and 7 bases at J, leaving 5 bases unmatched. The CDR3 is 16 amino acids. Looked up from germline, CDR1 is LGHNA and CDR2 is YSLEER. This CDR3 is CASSPGLAGVGGELFF. CDR3 coding DNA: TGCGCCAGCAGCCCGGGACTAGCGGGAGTTGGCGGGGAGCTGTTTTTT.

The chain recombines TRBV27 with TRBJ1-6; 7 bases align to TRBD1. CDR1 MNHEY and CDR2 SMNVEV come from the germline V gene (reference sequence). The V gene end was trimmed by 8 bases and the J gene end by 6 bases; junction bases not matched to a gene: 7. CDR3 length equals 14 residues. The CDR3 protein is CASGPQGGNSPLHF. As DNA, the CDR3 is TGTGCCAGCGGCCCCCAGGGGGGTAATTCACCCCTCCACTTT.

The V call is TRBV7-3, the J call TRBJ2-1; D not certain. Between the trimmed V and J ends, which lost 4 bases and 4 bases, there was a span of 8 bases. Germline loops: CDR1 SGHTA, CDR2 FQGTGA. This CDR3 has 13 residues. The CDR3 DNA follows: TGTGCCAGCAGCTCCGGGTTTTACAATGAGCAGTTCTTC. Amino acids: CASSSGFYNEQFF.

In DNA, the CDR3 is TGTGCCAGCAGTCCGGGGCAGGATAGCAATCAGCCCCAGCATTTT. This codes for CASSPGQDSNQPQHF. V usage is TRBV2 and J usage is TRBJ1-5, with D possibly being TRBD1 (5 bases). Trimming removed 5 bases at V and 0 bases at J, with 11 bases between. Per germline, CDR1 SNHLY and CDR2 FYNNEI. CDR3 size: 15 residues.

The V call is TRBV7-9, the J call TRBJ1-2; 8 nucleotides agree with TRBD1. The J segment lost 2 bases and the V segment lost 5 bases, leaving 4 bases of the junction unmatched. Germline V gene data show CDR1 as SEHNR and CDR2 as FQNEAQ (reference sequence). The CDR3 totals 14 residues. This CDR3 is CASSPTGGNYGYTF. The CDR3 bases are TGTGCCAGCAGCCCTACAGGGGGAAACTATGGCTACACCTTC.

This clone was detected once. V gene TRBV4-3 combines with J gene TRBJ1-4; D unclear. The CDR3 is 14 residues long. Germline V CDR1 and CDR2: LGHNA, YSLEER. The V end was cut by 4 bases, the J end by 6 bases, with 12 bases between. The CDR3 here is CASSPGSVDEKLFF. The CDR3 nucleotides read TGCGCCAGCAGCCCTGGCTCAGTAGATGAAAAACTGTTTTTT.

The genes are TRBV18 and TRBJ1-6, with D unresolved. The CDR3 is 14 amino acids. Germline loops: CDR1 KGHSH, CDR2 LQKENI. V was shortened by 3 bases and J by 14 bases, with 17 bases between the two germline ends. The CDR3 sequence is CASSPDPPGSSLHF. DNA for the CDR3: TGTGCCAGCTCACCGGACCCTCCTGGGAGCTCCCTCCACTTT.

This clone showed up just a few times. This chain joins TRBV7-9 and TRBJ1-1; tentative D call: TRBD1 (5 bases). With 6 bases removed from V and 8 bases from J, the gap between germline ends came to 13 bases. The germline V gene has CDR1 SEHNR and CDR2 FQNEAQ (reference sequence). The CDR3 loop spans 12 amino acids. CDR3 nucleotide sequence: TGTGCCAGCAGTCGGGACCGACCAGAAGCTTTCTTT. Translating it yields CASSRDRPEAFF.

A word on this clone: The same CDR3 also results from other DNA sequences found in this sample. The V call is TRBV6-2 or TRBV6-3, the J call TRBJ2-3; D call uncertain. Trimming stripped 0 bases from V and 6 bases from J, with 4 bases between. This CDR3 has 12 residues. CDR1 and CDR2 from the germline V gene are MNHEY and SVGEGT. For the CDR3, the DNA is TGTGCCAGCAGTTACTCGAGGGATACGCAGTATTTT. This translates into CASSYSRDTQYF.

V and J are TRBV5-1 and TRBJ1-5; no reliable D call. Looked up from germline, CDR1 is SGHRS and CDR2 is YFSETQ. The CDR3 covers 13 residues. The V and J ends lost 0 bases and 5 bases respectively, with 6 bases between them. The CDR3 sequence: CASSLASDQPQHF. CDR3 DNA: TGCGCCAGCAGCTTGGCGTCGGATCAGCCCCAGCATTTT.

The chain carries TRBV11-2 and TRBJ2-1; 7 bases match TRBD2. The ends lost 5 bases at V and 0 bases at J; junction bases unmatched: 16. CDR1 is SGHAT and CDR2 is FQNNGV in the germline V gene. CDR3 length: 19 residues. The CDR3 sequence is CASSPTRGRHRSSYNEQFF. As DNA, the CDR3 is TGTGCCAGCAGCCCCACCCGCGGGAGACACCGAAGCTCCTACAATGAGCAGTTCTTC.

The chain employs TRBV13 and TRBJ1-2; D unclear. Trimming took 0 bases from V and 8 from J, leaving 7 bases between them. The CDR3 length is 12 residues. Germline loops: CDR1 PRHDT, CDR2 FYEKMQ (reference sequence). For the CDR3, the DNA is TGTGCCAGCAGCTTAGGAATTCGGGGCTACACCTTC. It encodes CASSLGIRGYTF.

V and J are TRBV7-2 and TRBJ2-5; D gene unclear. The CDR3 covers 14 residues. V lost 1 base and J lost 8, with 14 bases in between. CDR1 SGHTA and CDR2 FQGNSA come from the germline V gene. CDR3 in DNA: TGTGCCAGCAGCTTAGTGTGGACCGGTGAAACCCAGTACTTC. Protein sequence: CASSLVWTGETQYF.

V and J are TRBV20-1 and TRBJ1-6, with TRBD1 matching over 9 bases. CDR3 length: 11 amino acids. The ends lost 6 bases at V and 15 bases at J; junction bases unmatched: 6. CDR1 is DFQATT, CDR2 SNEGSKA, per germline (reference sequence). This chain's CDR3 is CSALSDRGLHF. The DNA for the CDR3 is TGCAGTGCCTTATCGGACAGGGGCCTCCACTTT.

V is TRBV5-1 and J is TRBJ2-2; D not certain. Per germline, CDR1 SGHRS and CDR2 YFSETQ. The CDR3 spans 13 residues. V lost 9 bases, J lost 3 bases, and 12 bases lay in between. This CDR3 is CATPRQDTGELFF. CDR3 DNA sequence: TGCGCCACCCCGAGGCAGGACACCGGGGAGCTGTTTTTT.

V and J are TRBV2 and TRBJ2-1; D uncertain. The CDR3 has 14 residues. Germline CDR1 is SNHLY and CDR2 is FYNNEI. The germline V and J ends were trimmed by 0 bases and 9 bases, with 12 bases remaining between them. The CDR3 DNA sequence: TGTGCCAGCAGTGAAGCGTCCGGACGCCTTGAGCAGTTCTTC. Amino acids: CASSEASGRLEQFF.

This chain connects TRBV5-1 to TRBJ1-6, with D perhaps TRBD1 (6 bases). CDR1 and CDR2 from the germline V gene are SGHRS and YFSETQ. Trimming took off 2 bases at V and 8 bases at J, with 14 bases between the two ends. The CDR3 runs to 15 residues. Written as DNA, the CDR3 is TGCGCCAGCAGCTTCCTGGGGGCGGTTGATTCACCCCTCCACTTT. This codes for CASSFLGAVDSPLHF. Drawing the rest from reference TRBV5-1 and TRBJ1-6, the complete variable domain is KAGVTQTPRYLIKTRGQQVTLSCSPISGHRSVSWYQQTPGQGLQFLFEYFSETQRNKGNFPGRFSGRQFSNSRSEMNVSTLELGDSALYLCASSFLGAVDSPLHFGNGTRLTVT.

The V and J genes are TRBV7-9 and TRBJ1-2; TRBD1 agrees at 8 bases. The V gene end was trimmed by 1 base and the J gene end by 8 bases; junction bases not matched to a gene: 9. Germline V CDR1 and CDR2: SEHNR, FQNEAQ (reference sequence). The CDR3 is 15 residues long. CDR3 DNA: TGTGCCAGCAGCTTAGGCCAGGGGGCAATGGGAGGCTACACCTTC. It yields the protein CASSLGQGAMGGYTF.